This TCR beta chain was recorded in a study of regulatory T cells in long-lasting Graves disease. Described time point: newly diagnosed GD, antithyroid drugs for less than 3 months. PBMC RNA served as the TCR library source. Investigators prepared the TCR beta libraries by applying iRepertoire HTBI primers and Arm-PCR of CDR3 regions. TCRdb reprocessed the multiplex PCR reads via MiXCR and lists one record per CDR3 protein. The sample includes some 500,000 distinct CDR3 sequences, around an eighth seen only once; the top ten take 8% to 10%. In its sample, this clonotype was seen many times. These data were likewise used in another study, on T cells in Graves' hyperthyroidism and ophthalmopathy.

The material was peripheral blood mononuclear cells (PBMCs), obtained at new diagnosis, from a patient treated with antithyroid drugs. This TCR was sampled from a man aged 25-45 years with Graves disease.

The CDR3 loop is CASSYGWDRGTFYEQYF. CDR3 in DNA: TGTGCCAGCAGTTACGGCTGGGACAGGGGGACCTTCTACGAGCAGTACTTC. The chain joins TRBV12-3 or TRBV12-4 to TRBJ2-7, with 11 nucleotides matching TRBD1. After removal of 4 bases from V and 3 bases from J, the junction contained 11 bases not matched to a gene. The CDR3 is 17 residues long.